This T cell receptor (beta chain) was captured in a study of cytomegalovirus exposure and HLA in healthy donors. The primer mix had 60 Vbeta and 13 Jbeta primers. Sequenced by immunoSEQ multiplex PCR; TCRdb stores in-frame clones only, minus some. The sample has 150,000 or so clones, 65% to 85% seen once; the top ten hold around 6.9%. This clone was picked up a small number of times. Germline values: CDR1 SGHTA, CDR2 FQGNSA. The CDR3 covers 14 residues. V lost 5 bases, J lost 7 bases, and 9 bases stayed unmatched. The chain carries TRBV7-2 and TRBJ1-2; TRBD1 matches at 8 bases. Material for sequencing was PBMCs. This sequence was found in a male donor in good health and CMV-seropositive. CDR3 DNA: TGTGCCAGCAGCCCTGGACAGGGTTGGGCTGGCTACACCTTC. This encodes CASSPGQGWAGYTF.